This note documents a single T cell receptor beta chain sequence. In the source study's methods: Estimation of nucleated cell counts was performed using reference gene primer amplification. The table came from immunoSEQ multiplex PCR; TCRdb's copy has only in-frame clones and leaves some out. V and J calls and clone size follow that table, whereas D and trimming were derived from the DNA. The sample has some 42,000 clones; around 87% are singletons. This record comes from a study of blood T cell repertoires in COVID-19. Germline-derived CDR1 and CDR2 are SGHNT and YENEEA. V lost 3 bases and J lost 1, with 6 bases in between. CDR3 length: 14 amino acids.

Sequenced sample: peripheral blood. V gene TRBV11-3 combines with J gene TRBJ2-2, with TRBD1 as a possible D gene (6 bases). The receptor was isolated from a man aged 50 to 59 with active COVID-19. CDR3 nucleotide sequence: TGTGCCAGCAGCTTGGACAGGAACACCGGGGAGCTGTTTTTT. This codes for CASSLDRNTGELFF.